This TCR beta chain was retrieved from a study of T cell responses to AZD1222 COVID-19 vaccine. Profiled with immunoSEQ multiplex PCR; TCRdb holds only in-frame clones, not every one. The sample shows 90,000 to 150,000 clones, approximately 88% of them seen only once. Trimming removed 2 bases at V and 2 bases at J, with 7 bases between. This CDR3 has 14 amino acids. Germline V gene lookup returns CDR1 MNHEY and CDR2 SVGEGT. This clone was found once. This sequence joins TRBV6-2 or TRBV6-3 and TRBJ1-5, with unresolved D. The TCR originated in an adult in good health. Sequencing was performed on peripheral blood, taken on day 0 of AZD1222 vaccination. The CDR3 loop reads CASSYPERNQPQHF. The CDR3 DNA is TGTGCCAGCAGTTACCCTGAGCGCAATCAGCCCCAGCATTTT.